The sample holds many counts of the clone carrying this T cell receptor (beta chain). The antigen remains unidentified. The sample originates from a study of T cell repertoires in cytomegalovirus infection. MiXCR was run by TCRdb on the reads, yielding one entry per CDR3 protein. This table holds about 890,000 distinct CDR3 sequences, more than 25% found once. The junction had 5 bases not matched to a gene; V was cut back by 6 bases and J by 2 bases. This CDR3 has 15 amino acids. Germline CDR1 and CDR2: MNHEY and SMNVEV (reference sequence). This receptor was taken from a human donor in good health (CMV status not recorded). Some clones in this sample may be carry-over from other donors' samples. The starting material was cultured CD8+ T cells from PBMCs, obtained from culture after CMV antigen stimulation. The rearrangement links TRBV27 to TRBJ2-3; 10 bases map to TRBD2. The chain's CDR3 is CASSLAGGFTDTQYF. The CDR3 DNA is TGTGCCAGCAGCTTAGCGGGGGGATTCACAGATACGCAGTATTTT.